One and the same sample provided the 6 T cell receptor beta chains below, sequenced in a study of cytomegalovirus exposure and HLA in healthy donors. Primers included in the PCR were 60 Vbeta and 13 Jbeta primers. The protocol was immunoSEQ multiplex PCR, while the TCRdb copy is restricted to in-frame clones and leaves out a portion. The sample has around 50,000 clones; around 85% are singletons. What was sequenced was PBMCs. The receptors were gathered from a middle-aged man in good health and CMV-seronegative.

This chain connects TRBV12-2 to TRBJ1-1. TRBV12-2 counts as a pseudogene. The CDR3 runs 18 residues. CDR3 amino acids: CASRFFSGAGALGTEAFF. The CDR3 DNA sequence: TGTGCAAGTCGCTTTTTTTCGGGCGCGGGGGCGTTGGGGACTGAAGCTTTCTTT.

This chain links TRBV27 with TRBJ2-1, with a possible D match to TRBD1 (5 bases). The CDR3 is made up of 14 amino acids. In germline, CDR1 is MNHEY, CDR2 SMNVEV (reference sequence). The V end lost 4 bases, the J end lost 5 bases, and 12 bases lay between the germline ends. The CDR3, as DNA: TGTGCCAGCAGTTATTTCAGGGATGACAATGAGCAGTTCTTC. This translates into CASSYFRDDNEQFF.

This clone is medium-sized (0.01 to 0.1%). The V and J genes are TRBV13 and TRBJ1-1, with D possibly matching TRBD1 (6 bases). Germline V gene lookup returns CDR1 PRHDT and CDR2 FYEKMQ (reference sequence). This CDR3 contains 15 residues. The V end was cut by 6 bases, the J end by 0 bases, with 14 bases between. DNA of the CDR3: TGTGCCAGCAGAGTAGCGGGGGGCATGAACACTGAAGCTTTCTTT. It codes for CASRVAGGMNTEAFF.

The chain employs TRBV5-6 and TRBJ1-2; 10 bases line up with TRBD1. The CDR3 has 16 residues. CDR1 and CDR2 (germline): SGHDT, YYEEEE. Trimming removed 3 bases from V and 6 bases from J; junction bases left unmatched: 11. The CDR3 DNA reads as TGTGCCAGCAGCTGGGAGAGTAAGACAGGGGGCCATGGCTACACCTTC. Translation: CASSWESKTGGHGYTF.

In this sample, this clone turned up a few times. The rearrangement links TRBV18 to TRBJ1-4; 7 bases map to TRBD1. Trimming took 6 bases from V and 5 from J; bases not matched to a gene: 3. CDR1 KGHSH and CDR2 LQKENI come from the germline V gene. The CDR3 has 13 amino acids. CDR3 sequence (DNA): TGTGCCAGCTCGGGACAGCTGAATGAAAAACTGTTTTTT. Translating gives CASSGQLNEKLFF.

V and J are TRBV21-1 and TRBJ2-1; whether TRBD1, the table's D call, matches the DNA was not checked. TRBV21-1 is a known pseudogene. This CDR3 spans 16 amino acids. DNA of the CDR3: TGTGCCAGCAGCCCCGGAGGACAGGGGTGCTACAATGAGCAGTTCTTC. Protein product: CASSPGGQGCYNEQFF.